Following are 31 T cell receptor beta chains from one sample sequenced in a study of beta chain features in type 1 diabetes. The study, taken as a whole, reports: Shorter TCRB CDR3s, moderately but significantly so, were found in Type 1 diabetes patients in all four CD4+ subsets.

Of the isolated RNA, all was reverse transcribed, and so the sequenced material was expressed TCRB transcripts. TCRdb's table, derived via immunoSEQ multiplex PCR, lists solely in-frame clones and lacks some. The data show approximately 250,000 clones, roughly 24% seen once. No cognate antigen is known for these TCRs. The source material was naive CD4+ T cells from blood. The receptors shown here come from a woman in her twenties or thirties with type 1 diabetes.

This clone showed up just a few times. This chain connects TRBV18 to TRBJ1-2, with D maybe TRBD1 (5 bases). Trimming stripped 2 bases from V and 3 bases from J, with 13 bases between. The CDR3 contains 15 residues. Germline CDR1 is KGHSH and CDR2 is LQKENI. CDR3 amino acids: CASSPNQGVDYGYTF. The CDR3 region has the DNA TGTGCCAGCTCACCAAACCAGGGCGTGGACTATGGCTACACCTTC.

This clone showed up just a few times. The CDR3 DNA reads TGTGCCAGCAGTGCGGGACAGGCCAATCAGCCCCAGCATTTT. Its protein product is CASSAGQANQPQHF. The genes are TRBV27 and TRBJ1-5; 8 nucleotides align to TRBD1. Germline V CDR1 and CDR2: MNHEY, SMNVEV (reference sequence). Trimming at V came to 5 bases and at J to 3 bases, leaving 3 bases not matched to a gene. The CDR3 is 14 amino acids.

This clone was recorded a few times. The V and J genes are TRBV29-1 and TRBJ2-7; 7 bases fit TRBD1. The CDR3 has 13 residues. After removal of 8 bases from V and 7 bases from J, the junction contained 14 bases not matched to a gene. The V gene's germline CDR1 is SQVTM and CDR2 ANQGSEA. CDR3 coding DNA: TGCAGCTTCACGGGACAGACGGTCGTGGAGCAGTACTTC. Protein product: CSFTGQTVVEQYF.

On this clone: Other DNA sequences in this sample translate to the same CDR3. The gene calls are TRBV6-5 and TRBJ2-3; 7 nucleotides agree with TRBD2. Germline lookup yields CDR1 MNHEY and CDR2 SVGAGI. V lost 0 bases, J lost 3 bases, and 0 bases stayed unmatched. There are 14 residues in the CDR3. The CDR3 DNA follows: TGTGCCAGCAGTTACTCGGGAGGGACAGATACGCAGTATTTT. Translation gives CASSYSGGTDTQYF.

This clone appeared a few times. The chain links TRBV5-1 to TRBJ2-3; 7 nucleotides match TRBD1. The germline gives CDR1 SGHRS, CDR2 YFSETQ. The CDR3 covers 14 residues. J was trimmed by 5 bases and V by 4 bases; bases with no gene match: 7. This chain's CDR3 is CASSPTGIQDTQYF. In DNA, the CDR3 is TGCGCCAGCAGCCCGACAGGGATCCAAGATACGCAGTATTTT. Supplemented by reference TRBV5-1 and TRBJ2-3, the full variable domain reads KAGVTQTPRYLIKTRGQQVTLSCSPISGHRSVSWYQQTPGQGLQFLFEYFSETQRNKGNFPGRFSGRQFSNSRSEMNVSTLELGDSALYLCASSPTGIQDTQYFGPGTRLTVL.

On this clone: Other nucleotide sequences in the sample specify the same CDR3. The rearrangement links TRBV7-9 to TRBJ1-2; D remains unclear. Germline V CDR1 and CDR2: SEHNR, FQNEAQ (reference sequence). This CDR3 comprises 12 residues. V lost 4 bases and J lost 4, with 7 bases in between. CDR3 sequence reads: CASSSESYGYTF. The CDR3 DNA follows: TGTGCCAGCAGCTCCGAGTCCTATGGCTACACCTTC. Combining the CDR3 with reference TRBV7-9 and TRBJ1-2 gives the whole variable domain DTGVSQNPRHKITKRGQNVTFRCDPISEHNRLYWYRQTLGQGPEFLTYFQNEAQLEKSRLLSDRFSAERPKGSFSTLEIQRTEQGDSAMYLCASSSESYGYTFGSGTRLTVV.

The V call is TRBV4-1, the J call TRBJ2-1, with D possibly TRBD2 on 6 matching bases. V shed 3 bases and J shed 2 bases, with 20 bases lying between them. From germline, CDR1 is MGHRA and CDR2 YSYEKL. The CDR3 contains 18 residues. The CDR3 sequence: CASSQPKGGGATYNEQFF. The DNA of the CDR3 is TGCGCCAGCAGCCAGCCTAAGGGCGGCGGGGCCACCTACAATGAGCAGTTCTTC.

The chain combines TRBV29-1 with TRBJ1-1, with D uncertain. Germline CDR1 and CDR2: SQVTM and ANQGSEA. The CDR3 sequence is 14 residues long. Trimming left V 4 bases short and J 1 base short, with 13 bases between. CDR3 sequence (DNA): TGCAGCGTTGTAAGATCGGTCGGGAACACTGAAGCTTTCTTT. Translated, it gives CSVVRSVGNTEAFF.

This chain joins TRBV27 and TRBJ1-2, with 9 bases matching TRBD1. Germline trimming cut 9 bases from V and 8 bases from J; bases unmatched to any gene: 13. CDR3 length: 14 amino acids. Germline V gives CDR1 MNHEY, CDR2 SMNVEV (reference sequence). This CDR3 is CASRTSGTGIGYTF. The DNA for the CDR3 is TGTGCCAGTCGTACTTCCGGGACAGGGATAGGCTACACCTTC.

The rearrangement joins TRBV29-1 to TRBJ2-7; 10 bases map to TRBD2. The CDR3 runs 14 residues. CDR1 is SQVTM, CDR2 ANQGSEA, per germline. Losses at the gene ends were 4 bases for V and 2 bases for J; bases not matched to a gene: 5. Written as DNA, the CDR3 is TGCAGCGTTGTAGGCCTAGCGGGAGCCTACGAGCAGTACTTC. This translates into CSVVGLAGAYEQYF.

V and J are TRBV29-1 and TRBJ2-7; 8 bases map to TRBD2. Germline CDR1 is SQVTM and CDR2 is ANQGSEA. The trim removed 4 bases at V and 3 bases at J, leaving 11 bases unmatched. The CDR3 has 15 amino acids. The CDR3 DNA sequence: TGCAGCGTTGTAGGGGCCCAGCGGGGGTTCTACGAGCAGTACTTC. Translation gives CSVVGAQRGFYEQYF.

CDR3 region: CASSVGGQGFSYEQYF. The CDR3 bases are TGTGCCAGCAGCGTAGGCGGACAGGGCTTCTCCTACGAGCAGTACTTC. J is TRBJ2-7 and V is TRBV9; 8 bases align to TRBD1. Germline values: CDR1 SGDLS, CDR2 YYNGEE. V lost 0 bases, J lost 0 bases, and 5 bases stayed unmatched. This CDR3 is 16 amino acids long.

This clone has just a few counts. CDR3 protein: CASSLVFPGELFF. The CDR3 DNA reads TGTGCCAGTAGTTTAGTATTTCCCGGGGAGCTGTTTTTT. The gene calls are TRBV19 and TRBJ2-2; the D is unclear. The CDR3 has 13 residues. Trimming cost V 5 bases and J 6 bases, with 10 bases left between them. The V gene's germline CDR1 is LNHDA and CDR2 SQIVND (reference sequence).

This clone was seen a handful of times. As DNA, the CDR3 is TGCAGCGGGGCTAGCGGGATCGTAGATACGCAGTATTTT. It is translated as CSGASGIVDTQYF. The chain recombines TRBV29-1 with TRBJ2-3; 9 bases match TRBD2. The CDR3 runs to 13 residues. V trimming: 7 bases; J trimming: 5 bases; junction bases outside the gene matches: 7. Germline V gene data show CDR1 as SQVTM and CDR2 as ANQGSEA.

The V gene is TRBV27, the J gene TRBJ2-7, with 7 bases fitting TRBD1. With 5 bases clipped from V and 3 bases from J, the junction kept 7 bases outside the gene matches. This CDR3 is built from 14 residues. Germline loops: CDR1 MNHEY, CDR2 SMNVEV (reference sequence). The CDR3 reads CASSHQTGIYEQYF. CDR3 sequence (DNA): TGTGCCAGCAGTCACCAGACAGGGATCTACGAGCAGTACTTC.

The chain employs TRBV4-2 and TRBJ2-4; 9 nucleotides line up with TRBD2. CDR1 LGHNA and CDR2 YNFKEQ come from the germline V gene. V shed 1 base, J shed 2 bases, and the junction held 6 bases outside the gene matches. The CDR3 contains 17 residues. The CDR3: CASSQGESGRPKNIQYF. As DNA, the CDR3 is TGTGCCAGCAGCCAAGGAGAGAGCGGGAGGCCCAAAAACATTCAGTACTTC.

The rearrangement joins TRBV7-6 to TRBJ2-7, with 9 bases fitting TRBD1. The CDR3 has 18 residues. Looked up from germline, CDR1 is SGHVS and CDR2 is FNYEAQ. The trim removed 1 base at V and 0 bases at J, leaving 10 bases unmatched. CDR3 coding DNA: TGTGCCAGCAGCTTAGGGGACAGGGCACAGTCCTTCTCCTACGAGCAGTACTTC. It encodes CASSLGDRAQSFSYEQYF.

This clone was observed a handful of times. The chain uses TRBV7-9 and TRBJ2-1, with 9 positions matching TRBD1. From germline, CDR1 is SEHNR and CDR2 FQNEAQ (reference sequence). Trimming took 5 bases from V and 6 from J; bases not matched to a gene: 8. This CDR3 has 15 residues. In DNA, the CDR3 is TGTGCCAGCAGCCCCGGGACAGGGAGGGCCAATGAGCAGTTCTTC. It encodes CASSPGTGRANEQFF. Using reference TRBV7-9 and TRBJ2-1 for the parts outside the CDR3, the full variable domain is DTGVSQNPRHKITKRGQNVTFRCDPISEHNRLYWYRQTLGQGPEFLTYFQNEAQLEKSRLLSDRFSAERPKGSFSTLEIQRTEQGDSAMYLCASSPGTGRANEQFFGPGTRLTVL.

In this sample, this clone turned up a few times. This chain connects TRBV9 to TRBJ1-5; the D gene is possibly TRBD1 (5 bases). From germline, CDR1 is SGDLS and CDR2 YYNGEE. The V and J ends lost 3 bases and 2 bases respectively, with 6 bases between them. CDR3 size: 13 residues. CDR3 region: CASSAQGNQPQHF. The CDR3 bases are TGTGCCAGCAGCGCACAGGGCAATCAGCCCCAGCATTTT.

The chain joins TRBV2 to TRBJ2-2; 7 nucleotides match TRBD1. The CDR3 has 13 amino acids. Looked up from germline, CDR1 is SNHLY and CDR2 is FYNNEI. Trimming removed 5 bases from V and 5 bases from J; junction bases left unmatched: 2. The CDR3 is CASSPGGTGELFF. The CDR3 bases are TGTGCCAGCAGTCCAGGGGGAACCGGGGAGCTGTTTTTT.

The sample holds a few counts of this clone. The chain is built from TRBV2 and TRBJ2-7, with 9 bases that match TRBD2. There are 11 residues in the CDR3. In germline, CDR1 is SNHLY, CDR2 FYNNEI. CDR3 residues: CGWTSAYEQYF. CDR3 in DNA: TGTGGGTGGACTAGCGCCTACGAGCAGTACTTC.

This clone is a singleton in its sample. The rearrangement uses TRBV4-1 and TRBJ1-1; TRBD1 is a possible D gene (5 bases). The V gene lost 1 base and the J gene lost 5 bases, with 8 bases spanning the gap. The germline V gene has CDR1 MGHRA and CDR2 YSYEKL. The CDR3 spans 13 residues. The CDR3 region is CASSQAGLTEAFF. For the CDR3, the DNA is TGCGCCAGCAGCCAAGCGGGACTGACTGAAGCTTTCTTT.

The chain recombines TRBV6-6 with TRBJ2-7; D is possibly TRBD1 (5 bases). The CDR3 consists of 12 residues. Germline loops: CDR1 MNHNY, CDR2 SVGAGI (reference sequence). Trimming removed 6 bases from V and 6 bases from J, with 12 bases in between. This CDR3 reads CASSKAGLEQYF. CDR3 in DNA: TGTGCCAGCAGCAAGGCAGGGCTCGAGCAGTACTTC.

CDR3 bases: TGCACCCACCGTCTAGCCGGTTGGAAGACCCAGTACTTC. It codes for CTHRLAGWKTQYF. The V and J genes are TRBV29-1 and TRBJ2-5; D is perhaps TRBD2 (5 bases). The CDR3 runs 13 residues. The V gene's germline CDR1 is SQVTM and CDR2 ANQGSEA.

This clone was seen a handful of times. The chain uses TRBV5-6 and TRBJ1-2; maybe TRBD1 (5 bases). Between the trimmed V and J ends, which lost 2 bases and 2 bases, there was a span of 16 bases. The CDR3 length is 16 residues. The germline V gene encodes CDR1 SGHDT and CDR2 YYEEEE. The CDR3 region has the DNA TGTGCCAGCAGCTTTTTTGTCTTGGACACCAACTATGGCTACACCTTC. Residues: CASSFFVLDTNYGYTF. The entire variable domain, with the rest obtained from reference TRBV5-6 and TRBJ1-2, is as follows: DAGVTQSPTHLIKTRGQQVTLRCSPKSGHDTVSWYQQALGQGPQFIFQYYEEEERQRGNFPDRFSGHQFPNYSSELNVNALLLGDSALYLCASSFFVLDTNYGYTFGSGTRLTVV.

This clone was detected only a few times. Other nucleotide sequences from this sample produce the same CDR3. This chain connects TRBV28 to TRBJ2-7, with D maybe TRBD1 (6 bases). The CDR3 sequence is 12 residues long. Between the trimmed V and J ends, which lost 6 bases and 3 bases, there was a span of 9 bases. Germline V lookup: CDR1 MDHEN, CDR2 SYDVKM. The CDR3 DNA reads as TGTGCCAGCAGATTGACAGGCTACGAGCAGTACTTC. Its protein product is CASRLTGYEQYF. Combining the CDR3 with reference TRBV28 and TRBJ2-7 gives the whole variable domain DVKVTQSSRYLVKRTGEKVFLECVQDMDHENMFWYRQDPGLGLRLIYFSYDVKMKEKGDIPEGYSVSREKKERFSLILESASTNQTSMYLCASRLTGYEQYFGPGTRLTVT.

The chain uses TRBV7-8 and TRBJ2-5, with D possibly TRBD1 on 7 matching bases. Deletions cut 7 bases from V and 5 bases from J, with 20 bases between. Per germline, CDR1 SGHVS and CDR2 FQNEAQ. The CDR3 sequence is 15 residues long. The CDR3 region is CASTYVEGAQETQYF. The CDR3 DNA sequence: TGTGCCAGCACCTATGTGGAGGGGGCCCAGGAGACCCAGTACTTC.

This clone was seen a few times. V and J are TRBV19 and TRBJ2-1; TRBD1 is a possible D gene (6 bases). Germline values: CDR1 LNHDA, CDR2 SQIVND (reference sequence). V was trimmed by 2 bases and J by 6 bases, leaving 17 bases between them. This CDR3 comprises 16 residues. The CDR3 loop reads CASSIRTGPGVNEQFF. For the CDR3, the DNA is TGTGCCAGTAGTATACGTACCGGGCCAGGGGTCAATGAGCAGTTCTTC.

The J gene is TRBJ2-2, the V gene TRBV30; 13 nucleotides match TRBD2. V lost 2 bases to trimming and J lost 5 bases; unmatched junction nucleotides: 5. Germline V CDR1 and CDR2: GTSNPN, SVGIG (reference sequence). This CDR3 comprises 16 residues. CDR3 coding DNA: TGTGCCTGGAGTTTCGGACTAGCGGGAGATACCGGGGAGCTGTTTTTT. It encodes CAWSFGLAGDTGELFF.

This chain joins TRBV18 and TRBJ1-1; D not certain. CDR1 KGHSH and CDR2 LQKENI come from the germline V gene. Trimming stripped 3 bases from V and 8 bases from J, with 10 bases between. This CDR3 is built from 12 residues. The CDR3 sequence is CASSPGTGEAFF. DNA of the CDR3: TGTGCCAGCTCACCGGGCACCGGAGAAGCTTTCTTT.

This clone has more than one count but fewer than ten. V and J are TRBV7-3 and TRBJ2-2; D ambiguous. The germline V gene encodes CDR1 SGHTA and CDR2 FQGTGA. This CDR3 is built from 13 residues. V was trimmed by 6 bases and J by 4 bases, leaving 9 bases between them. The CDR3 sequence is CASRAKSTGELFF. The CDR3, as DNA: TGTGCCAGCAGGGCAAAAAGCACCGGGGAGCTGTTTTTT.